The entry that follows covers one T cell receptor beta chain sequence. Its antigen remains unknown. These data belong to a study of cytomegalovirus exposure and HLA in healthy donors. Regarding the study as a whole: Most TCR sequences showed up rarely, but some public TCRs showed up in many donors.

CDR1 is SGHTA, CDR2 FQGNSA, per germline. This CDR3 spans 15 amino acids. V shed 4 bases and J 3 bases; nucleotides not matched to a gene: 7. Data came from immunoSEQ multiplex PCR; TCRdb stores just in-frame clones and leaves some out. The sample carries tens of thousands of clones, roughly 83% recorded once. Source material: PBMCs. The TCR sequence derives from a woman in her late teens or twenties in good health and CMV-seropositive. This chain uses TRBV7-2 with TRBJ2-7, with 9 bases aligning to TRBD1. DNA of the CDR3: TGTGCCAGCAGCTACGGAACGGGACAGGGCTACGAGCAGTACTTC. Protein product: CASSYGTGQGYEQYF. The variable domain in full, with the rest retrieved from reference TRBV7-2 and TRBJ2-7, is GAGVSQSPSNKVTEKGKDVELRCDPISGHTALYWYRQSLGQGLEFLIYFQGNSAPDKSGLPSDRFSAERTGGSVSTLTIQRTQQEDSAVYLCASSYGTGQGYEQYFGPGTRLTVT.